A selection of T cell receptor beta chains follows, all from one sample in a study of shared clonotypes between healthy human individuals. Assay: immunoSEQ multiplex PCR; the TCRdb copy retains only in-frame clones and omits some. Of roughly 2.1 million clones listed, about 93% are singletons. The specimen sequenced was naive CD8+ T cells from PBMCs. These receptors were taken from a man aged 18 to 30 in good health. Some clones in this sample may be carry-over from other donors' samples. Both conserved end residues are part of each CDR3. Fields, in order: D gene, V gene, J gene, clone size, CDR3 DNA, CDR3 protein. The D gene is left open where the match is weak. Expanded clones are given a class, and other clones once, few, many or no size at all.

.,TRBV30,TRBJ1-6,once,TGTGCCTGGAAGTTCCTCCCCCCCGGGATGGTTCCAACCCTCCACTTT,CAWKFLPPGMVPTLHF
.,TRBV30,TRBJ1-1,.,TGTGCCTTCTTGTCCTGGAACACTGAAGCTTTCTTT,CAFLSWNTEAFF
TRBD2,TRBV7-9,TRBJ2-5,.,TGTGCCAGCAGCTTAGTCTTTTCGCTAGCGGGAGTCCAAGAGACCCAGTACTTC,CASSLVFSLAGVQETQYF
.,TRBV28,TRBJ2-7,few,TGTGCCAGCAGTTTTAGTAGCAGGGGTATAGGCGAGCAGTACTTC,CASSFSSRGIGEQYF
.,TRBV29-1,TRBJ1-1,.,TGCAGCGTTGAAAGGGTTGACACTGAAGCTTTCTTT,CSVERVDTEAFF
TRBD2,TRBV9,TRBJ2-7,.,TGTGCCAGCAGCGGCAGCGGGAGTCCCTACGAGCAGTACTTC,CASSGSGSPYEQYF
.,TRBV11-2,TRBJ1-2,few,TGTGCCAGCAGCCCCCCGCGGGGTAACTATGGCTACACCTTC,CASSPPRGNYGYTF
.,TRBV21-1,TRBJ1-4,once,TGTGCCAGCACCCCCCCCGGGACAGGGAATGAAAAACTGTTTTTT,CASTPPGTGNEKLFF
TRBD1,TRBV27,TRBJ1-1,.,TGTGCCAGCAGACAGGGGTCTGGCACTGAAGCTTTCTTT,CASRQGSGTEAFF
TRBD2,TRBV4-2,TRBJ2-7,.,TGTGCCAGCAGCCAAGAAGCGGGGGGACCCAGCGAGCAGTACTTC,CASSQEAGGPSEQYF
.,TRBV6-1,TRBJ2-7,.,TGTGCCAGCAGGCAGGAATTGTCCTACGAGCAGTACTTC,CASRQELSYEQYF
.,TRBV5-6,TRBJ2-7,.,TGTGCCAGCAGCCCGGCTCGGAAAAGGCAGTACTTC,CASSPARKRQYF
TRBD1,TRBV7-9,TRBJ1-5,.,TGTGCCAGCAGCTTAGGGGGACAGGGAAGAAGGGGCAATCAGCCCCAGCATTTT,CASSLGGQGRRGNQPQHF
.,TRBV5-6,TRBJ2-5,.,TGTGCCAGCAGCTTGGGACGCCTAACGGGAGAGACCCAGTACTTC,CASSLGRLTGETQYF
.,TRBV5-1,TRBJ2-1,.,TGCGCCAGCAGACCCGGGTGGTTAAGGAATGAGCAGTTCTTC,CASRPGWLRNEQFF